This T cell receptor (beta chain) was found in a study of blood T cells in healthy people across ages. The use of a sample-barcoded 5' primer and a J-beta primer mix characterized a second PCR of roughly 7 to 12 cycles. TCRdb reprocessed the 5' RACE reads via MiXCR and lists one record per CDR3 protein. The sample has about 1,400,000 distinct CDR3 sequences; roughly 64% are singletons. The CDR3 length is 12 residues. Per the germline V gene, CDR1 is SEHNR and CDR2 is FQNEAQ (reference sequence). V lost 5 bases and J lost 7, with 11 bases in between. Study outcomes and limitations: Naive T cell percentage showed a strong correlation with the diversity of TCR beta.

Worth noting for this clonotype: Its specificity is not known.

The chain has TRBV7-9 and TRBJ1-2; no definite D call. The origin of this receptor is a man aged 18 to 29 in good health. The sample taken for sequencing was blood. The CDR3 protein is CASSPNTVGYTF. In nucleotides, the CDR3 is TGTGCCAGCAGCCCAAATACGGTTGGCTACACCTTC.